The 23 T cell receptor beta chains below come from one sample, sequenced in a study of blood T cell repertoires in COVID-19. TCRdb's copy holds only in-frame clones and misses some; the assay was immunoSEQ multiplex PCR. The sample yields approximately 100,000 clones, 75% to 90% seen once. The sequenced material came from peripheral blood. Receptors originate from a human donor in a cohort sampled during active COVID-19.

The CDR3 spells CASSLASRGSTDTQYF. The CDR3, as DNA: TGCGCCAGCAGCTTGGCGTCTAGAGGGTCCACAGATACGCAGTATTTT. The J gene is TRBJ2-3, the V gene TRBV5-1; D may be TRBD2 (5 bases). From germline, CDR1 is SGHRS and CDR2 YFSETQ. The ends were cut back, 0 bases at V and 2 bases at J, with 13 bases in the middle. This CDR3 has 16 amino acids.

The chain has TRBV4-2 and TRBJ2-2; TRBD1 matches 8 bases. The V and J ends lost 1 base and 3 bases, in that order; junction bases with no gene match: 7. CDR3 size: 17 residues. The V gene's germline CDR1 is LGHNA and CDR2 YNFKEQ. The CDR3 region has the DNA TGTGCCAGCAGCCAAGCCCGGGACAGGTGGGACACCGGGGAGCTGTTTTTT. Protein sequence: CASSQARDRWDTGELFF.

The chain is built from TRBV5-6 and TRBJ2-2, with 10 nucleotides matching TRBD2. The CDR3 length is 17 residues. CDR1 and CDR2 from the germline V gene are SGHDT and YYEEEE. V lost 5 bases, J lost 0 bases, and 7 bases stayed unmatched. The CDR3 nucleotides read TGTGCCAGCAGTCTAGCGGGGGCGTACGCGAACACCGGGGAGCTGTTTTTT. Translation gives CASSLAGAYANTGELFF.

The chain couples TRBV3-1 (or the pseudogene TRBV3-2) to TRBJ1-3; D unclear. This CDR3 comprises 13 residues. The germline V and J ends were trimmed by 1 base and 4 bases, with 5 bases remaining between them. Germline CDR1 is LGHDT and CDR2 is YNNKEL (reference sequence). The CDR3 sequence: CASSQVQGNTIYF. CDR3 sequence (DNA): TGTGCCAGCAGCCAAGTACAGGGAAACACCATATATTTT.

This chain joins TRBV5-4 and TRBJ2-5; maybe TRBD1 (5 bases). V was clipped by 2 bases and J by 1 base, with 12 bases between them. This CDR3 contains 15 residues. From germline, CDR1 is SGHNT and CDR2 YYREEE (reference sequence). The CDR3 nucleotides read TGTGCCAGCAGCTTACCTGGGGCAGTCCAAGAGACCCAGTACTTC. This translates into CASSLPGAVQETQYF.

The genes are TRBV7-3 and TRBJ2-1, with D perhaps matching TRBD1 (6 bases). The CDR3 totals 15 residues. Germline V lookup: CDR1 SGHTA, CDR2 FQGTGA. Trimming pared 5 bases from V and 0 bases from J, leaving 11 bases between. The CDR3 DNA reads TGTGCCAGCAGCCCGGACAGCAGCTCCTACAATGAGCAGTTCTTC. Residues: CASSPDSSSYNEQFF. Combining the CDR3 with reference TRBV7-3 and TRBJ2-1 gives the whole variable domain GAGVSQTPSNKVTEKGKYVELRCDPISGHTALYWYRQSLGQGPEFLIYFQGTGAADDSGLPNDRFFAVRPEGSVSTLKIQRTERGDSAVYLCASSPDSSSYNEQFFGPGTRLTVL.

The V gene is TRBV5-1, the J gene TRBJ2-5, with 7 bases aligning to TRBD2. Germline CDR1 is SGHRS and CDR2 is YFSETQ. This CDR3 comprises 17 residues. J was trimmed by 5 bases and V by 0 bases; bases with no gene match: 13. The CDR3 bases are TGCGCCAGCAGCTTGGCCGTCGGCGGCGGGAGTAGGGAGACCCAGTACTTC. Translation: CASSLAVGGGSRETQYF. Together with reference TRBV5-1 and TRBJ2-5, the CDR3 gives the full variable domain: KAGVTQTPRYLIKTRGQQVTLSCSPISGHRSVSWYQQTPGQGLQFLFEYFSETQRNKGNFPGRFSGRQFSNSRSEMNVSTLELGDSALYLCASSLAVGGGSRETQYFGPGTRLLVL.

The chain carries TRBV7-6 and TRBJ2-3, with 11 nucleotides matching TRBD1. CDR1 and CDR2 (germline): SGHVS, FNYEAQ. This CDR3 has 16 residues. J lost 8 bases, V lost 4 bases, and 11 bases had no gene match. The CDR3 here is CASSSSNPGTGGTQYF. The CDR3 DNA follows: TGTGCCAGCAGCTCCTCAAACCCCGGGACAGGGGGTACGCAGTATTTT.

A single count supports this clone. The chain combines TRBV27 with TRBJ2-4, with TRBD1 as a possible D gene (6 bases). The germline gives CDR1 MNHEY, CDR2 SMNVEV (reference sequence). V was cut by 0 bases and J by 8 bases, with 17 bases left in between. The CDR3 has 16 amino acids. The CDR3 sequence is CASSLSGGRTADIQYF. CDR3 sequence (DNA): TGTGCCAGCAGTTTATCCGGCGGACGGACAGCCGACATTCAGTACTTC.

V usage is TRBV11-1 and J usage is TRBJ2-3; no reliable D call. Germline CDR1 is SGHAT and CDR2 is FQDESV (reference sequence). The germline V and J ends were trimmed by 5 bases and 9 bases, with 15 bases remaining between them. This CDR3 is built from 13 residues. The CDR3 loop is CASSPPYDRTQYF. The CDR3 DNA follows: TGTGCCAGCAGCCCTCCGTACGATAGAACGCAGTATTTT.

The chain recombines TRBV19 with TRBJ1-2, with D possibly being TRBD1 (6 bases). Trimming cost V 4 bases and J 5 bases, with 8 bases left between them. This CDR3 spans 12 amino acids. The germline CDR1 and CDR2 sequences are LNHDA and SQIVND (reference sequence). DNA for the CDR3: TGTGCCAGTAGTAAGACAGGTTATGGCTACACCTTC. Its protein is CASSKTGYGYTF.

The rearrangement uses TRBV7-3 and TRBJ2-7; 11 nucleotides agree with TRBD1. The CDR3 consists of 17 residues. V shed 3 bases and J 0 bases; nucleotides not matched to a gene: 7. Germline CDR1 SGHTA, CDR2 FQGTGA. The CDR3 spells CASSLGTGGTTSYEQYF. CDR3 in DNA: TGTGCCAGCAGCTTGGGGACAGGGGGGACCACCTCCTACGAGCAGTACTTC.

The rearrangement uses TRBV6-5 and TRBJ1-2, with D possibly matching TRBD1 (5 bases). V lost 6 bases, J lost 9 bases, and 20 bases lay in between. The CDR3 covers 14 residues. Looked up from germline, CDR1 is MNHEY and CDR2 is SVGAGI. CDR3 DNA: TGTGCCAGCAGACCATACGGCGGGACGGAGAGCTACACCTTC. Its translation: CASRPYGGTESYTF.

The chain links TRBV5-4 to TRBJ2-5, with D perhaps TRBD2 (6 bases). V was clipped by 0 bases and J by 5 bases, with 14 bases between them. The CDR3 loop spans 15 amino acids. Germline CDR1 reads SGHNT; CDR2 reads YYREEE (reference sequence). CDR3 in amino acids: CASSLDTGSRETQYF. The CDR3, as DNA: TGTGCCAGCAGCTTGGACACCGGGAGCCGCGAGACCCAGTACTTC.

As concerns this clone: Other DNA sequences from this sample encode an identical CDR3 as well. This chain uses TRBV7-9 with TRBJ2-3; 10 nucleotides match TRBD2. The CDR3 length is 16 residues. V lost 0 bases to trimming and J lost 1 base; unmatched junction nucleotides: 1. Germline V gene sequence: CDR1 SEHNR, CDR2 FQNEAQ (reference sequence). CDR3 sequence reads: CASSLAGTSGTDTQYF. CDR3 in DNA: TGTGCCAGCAGCTTAGCCGGGACTAGCGGCACAGATACGCAGTATTTT.

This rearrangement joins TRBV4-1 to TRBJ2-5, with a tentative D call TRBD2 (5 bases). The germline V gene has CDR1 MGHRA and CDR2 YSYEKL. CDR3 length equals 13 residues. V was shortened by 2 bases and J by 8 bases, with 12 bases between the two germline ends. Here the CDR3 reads CASSQHGVLTQYF. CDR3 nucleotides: TGCGCCAGCAGCCAACACGGGGTGCTAACCCAGTACTTC.

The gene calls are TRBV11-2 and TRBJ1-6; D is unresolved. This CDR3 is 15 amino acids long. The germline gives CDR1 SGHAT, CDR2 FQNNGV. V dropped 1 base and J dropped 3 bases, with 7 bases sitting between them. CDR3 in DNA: TGTGCCAGCAGCTTAGTGGAGAGCTATAATTCACCCCTCCACTTT. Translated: CASSLVESYNSPLHF.

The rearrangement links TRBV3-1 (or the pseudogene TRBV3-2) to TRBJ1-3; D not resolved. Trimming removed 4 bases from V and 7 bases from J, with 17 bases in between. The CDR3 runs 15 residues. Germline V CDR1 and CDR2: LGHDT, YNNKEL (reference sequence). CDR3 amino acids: CASSPSLPRQNTIYF. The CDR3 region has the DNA TGTGCCAGCAGCCCCTCCTTGCCCCGTCAGAACACCATATATTTT.

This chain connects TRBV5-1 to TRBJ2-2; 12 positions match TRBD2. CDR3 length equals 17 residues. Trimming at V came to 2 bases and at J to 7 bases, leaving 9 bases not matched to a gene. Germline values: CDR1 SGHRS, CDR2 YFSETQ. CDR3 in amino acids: CASSLGLAGRSSGELFF. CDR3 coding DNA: TGCGCCAGCAGCTTAGGACTAGCGGGGAGGTCAAGCGGGGAGCTGTTTTTT.

The CDR3 nucleotides are TGTGCCAGCAGTTACCCAGTGGGCGCCAAAAACATTCAGTACTTC. The encoded protein is CASSYPVGAKNIQYF. The J gene is TRBJ2-4, the V gene TRBV6-2 or TRBV6-3, with D uncertain. The V gene lost 2 bases and the J gene lost 1 base, with 9 bases spanning the gap. Germline V gives CDR1 MNHEY, CDR2 SVGEGT. The CDR3 runs to 15 residues.

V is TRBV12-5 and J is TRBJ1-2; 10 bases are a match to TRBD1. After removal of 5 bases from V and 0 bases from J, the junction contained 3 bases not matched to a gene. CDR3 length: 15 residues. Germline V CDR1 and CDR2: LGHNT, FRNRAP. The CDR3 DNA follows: TGTGCTAGTGGTAAGACAGGGGGCCCTAACTATGGCTACACCTTC. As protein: CASGKTGGPNYGYTF.

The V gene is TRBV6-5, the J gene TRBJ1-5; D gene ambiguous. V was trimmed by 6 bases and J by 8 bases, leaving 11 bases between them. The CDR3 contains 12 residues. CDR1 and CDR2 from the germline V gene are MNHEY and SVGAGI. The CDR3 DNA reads TGTGCCAGCAGGGGCGAGTTTGAGCCCCAGCATTTT. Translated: CASRGEFEPQHF.

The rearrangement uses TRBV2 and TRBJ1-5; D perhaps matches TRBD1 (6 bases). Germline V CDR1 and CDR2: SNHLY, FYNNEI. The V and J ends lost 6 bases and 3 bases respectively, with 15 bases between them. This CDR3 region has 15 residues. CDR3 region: CASRSGGTFNQPQHF. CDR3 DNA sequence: TGTGCCAGCAGGTCGGGAGGGACATTCAATCAGCCCCAGCATTTT.